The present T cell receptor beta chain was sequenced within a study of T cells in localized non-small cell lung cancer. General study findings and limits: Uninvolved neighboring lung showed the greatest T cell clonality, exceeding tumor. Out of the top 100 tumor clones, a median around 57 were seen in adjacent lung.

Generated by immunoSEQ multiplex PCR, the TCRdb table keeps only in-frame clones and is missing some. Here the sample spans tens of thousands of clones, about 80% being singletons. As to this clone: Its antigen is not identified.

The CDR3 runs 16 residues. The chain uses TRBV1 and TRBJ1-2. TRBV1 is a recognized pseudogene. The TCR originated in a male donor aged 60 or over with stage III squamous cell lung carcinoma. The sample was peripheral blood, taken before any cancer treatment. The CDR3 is CTSRAGCVRKTYGYTF. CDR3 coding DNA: TGCACCAGCAGGGCTGGATGTGTGCGAAAGACCTATGGCTACACCTTC.